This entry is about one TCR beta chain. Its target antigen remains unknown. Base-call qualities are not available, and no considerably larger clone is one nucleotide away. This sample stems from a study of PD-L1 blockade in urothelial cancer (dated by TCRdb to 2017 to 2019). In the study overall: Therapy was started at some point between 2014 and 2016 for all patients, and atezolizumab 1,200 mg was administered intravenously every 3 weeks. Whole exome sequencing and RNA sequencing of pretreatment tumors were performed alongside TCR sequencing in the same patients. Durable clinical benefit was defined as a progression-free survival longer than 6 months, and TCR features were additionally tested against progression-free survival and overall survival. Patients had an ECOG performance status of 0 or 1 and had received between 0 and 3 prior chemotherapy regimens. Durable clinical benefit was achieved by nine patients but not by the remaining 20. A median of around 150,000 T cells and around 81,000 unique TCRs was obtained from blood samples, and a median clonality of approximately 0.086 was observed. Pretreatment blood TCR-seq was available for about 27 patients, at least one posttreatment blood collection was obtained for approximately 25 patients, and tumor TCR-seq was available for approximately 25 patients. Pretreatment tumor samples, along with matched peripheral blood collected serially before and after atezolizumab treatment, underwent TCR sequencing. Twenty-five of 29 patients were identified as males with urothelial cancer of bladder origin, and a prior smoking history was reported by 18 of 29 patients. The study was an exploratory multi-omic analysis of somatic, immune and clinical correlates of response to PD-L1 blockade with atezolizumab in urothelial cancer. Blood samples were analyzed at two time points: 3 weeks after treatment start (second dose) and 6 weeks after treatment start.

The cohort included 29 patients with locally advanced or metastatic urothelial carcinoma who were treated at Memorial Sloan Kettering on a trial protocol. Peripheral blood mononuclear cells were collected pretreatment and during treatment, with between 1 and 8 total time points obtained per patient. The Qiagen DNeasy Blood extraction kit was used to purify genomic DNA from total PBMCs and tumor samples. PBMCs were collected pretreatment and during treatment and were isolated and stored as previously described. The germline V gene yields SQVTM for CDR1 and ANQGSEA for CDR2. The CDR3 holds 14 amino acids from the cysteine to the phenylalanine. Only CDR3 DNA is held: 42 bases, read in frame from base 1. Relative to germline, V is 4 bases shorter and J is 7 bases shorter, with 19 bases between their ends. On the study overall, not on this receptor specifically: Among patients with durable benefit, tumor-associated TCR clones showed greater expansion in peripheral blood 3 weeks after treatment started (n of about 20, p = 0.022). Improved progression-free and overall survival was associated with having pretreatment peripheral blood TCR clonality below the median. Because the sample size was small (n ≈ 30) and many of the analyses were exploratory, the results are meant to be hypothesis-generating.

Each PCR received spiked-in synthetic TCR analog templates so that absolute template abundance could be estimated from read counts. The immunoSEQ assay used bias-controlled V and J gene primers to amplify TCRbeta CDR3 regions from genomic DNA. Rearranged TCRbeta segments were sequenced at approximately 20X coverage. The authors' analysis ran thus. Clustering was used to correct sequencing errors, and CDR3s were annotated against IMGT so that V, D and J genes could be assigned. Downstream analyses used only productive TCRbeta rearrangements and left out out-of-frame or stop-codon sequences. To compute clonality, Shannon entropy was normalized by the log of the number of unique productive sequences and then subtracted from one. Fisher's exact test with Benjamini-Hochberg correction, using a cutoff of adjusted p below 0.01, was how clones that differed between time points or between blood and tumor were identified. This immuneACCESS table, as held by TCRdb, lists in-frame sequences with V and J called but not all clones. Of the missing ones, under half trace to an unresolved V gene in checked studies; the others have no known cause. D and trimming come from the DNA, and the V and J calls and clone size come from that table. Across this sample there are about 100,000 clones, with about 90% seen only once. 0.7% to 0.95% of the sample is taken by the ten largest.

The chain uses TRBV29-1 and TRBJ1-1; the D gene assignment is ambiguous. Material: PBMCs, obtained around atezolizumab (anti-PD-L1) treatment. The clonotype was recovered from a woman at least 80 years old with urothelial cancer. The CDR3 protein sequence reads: CSVAPAGSIFEAFF. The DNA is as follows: TGCAGCGTTGCCCCGGCAGGCAGTATTTTTGAAGCTTTCTTT.